The rows below give T cell receptor beta chains drawn from one sample of a study of CD8 T cells in ankylosing spondylitis. TCRdb called the 5' RACE reads again in MiXCR, with one record for every CDR3 protein. This table has around 390,000 distinct CDR3 sequences, about a fifth appearing once. The specimen was blood, either unsorted or a sorted T cell fraction (not recorded which). The receptor source for this set is a male donor with ankylosing spondylitis. CDR3s include the opening cysteine and the closing phenylalanine or tryptophan. D genes are given only for firm matches. The size of a clone is reported for some rows only, either as once, few or many, or as a class for expanded clones.

TRBV29-1	-	few	TRBJ2-2	TGCAGCGCCCCGACAGAATTCACCGGGGAGCTGTTTTTT	CSAPTEFTGELFF
TRBV10-1	-	few	TRBJ1-5	TGCGCCAGCAGTGAGTCACCCAGGGCTAGCAATCAGCCCCAGCATTTT	CASSESPRASNQPQHF
TRBV5-5	-	-	TRBJ1-1	TGTGCCAGCAGCACCCGATTATGGGGCACTGAAGCTTTCTTT	CASSTRLWGTEAFF
TRBV5-8	-	many	TRBJ1-5	TGTGCCAGCAGCTTAGGGAAGCCGACAGATCAGCCCCAGCATTTT	CASSLGKPTDQPQHF
TRBV20-1	-	few	TRBJ1-4	TGCAGTGCTGGTGTTGGCGAAAAACTGTTTTTT	CSAGVGEKLFF
TRBV15	-	few	TRBJ2-7	TGTGCCACCAGCGGAGGTTGGGTACAGGGATTGTCCTACGAGCAGTACTTC	CATSGGWVQGLSYEQYF
TRBV12-3/TRBV12-4	-	-	TRBJ2-7	TGTGCCAGCAGCATGGTGGCAGCCTACGAGCAGTACTTC	CASSMVAAYEQYF
TRBV7-2	-	-	TRBJ2-1	TGTGCCAGCAGCTTTATCGGCTGGGGTACGGGCAATGAGCAGTTCTTC	CASSFIGWGTGNEQFF
TRBV29-1	-	-	TRBJ2-5	TGCAGCGTTACTCAGGGGACCGAGACCCAGTACTTC	CSVTQGTETQYF
TRBV18	TRBD1	-	TRBJ2-1	TGTGCCAGCTCACCACCGAGGGGGCAGGGCTCCTACAATGAGCAGTTCTTC	CASSPPRGQGSYNEQFF
TRBV28	-	-	TRBJ2-5	TGTGCCAGCAGTTTGAGTCAACAAGAGACCCAGTACTTC	CASSLSQQETQYF
TRBV11-2	TRBD2	few	TRBJ2-1	TGTGCCAGCAGCCCGAGGACTAGCGGGGAGGGGCAGTTCTTC	CASSPRTSGEGQFF
TRBV3-1	TRBD2	many	TRBJ2-7	TGTGCCAGCAGCCAAGGCCGGGACTATGCCCCCTACGAGCAGTACTTC	CASSQGRDYAPYEQYF
TRBV11-1	TRBD2	few	TRBJ2-1	TGTGCCAGCAGCTTAGCGCGAGGACTAGCGGGAGGGCCGACCTACAATGAGCAGTTCTTC	CASSLARGLAGGPTYNEQFF
TRBV9	-	-	TRBJ2-2	TGTGCCAGCTCCGGGACAAACGCGAACACCGGGGAGCTGTTTTTT	CASSGTNANTGELFF
TRBV7-6	-	-	TRBJ2-3	TGTGCCAGCAGCGTAACAGGAGCCACAGATACGCAGTATTTT	CASSVTGATDTQYF
TRBV12-3/TRBV12-4	-	-	TRBJ1-1	TGTGCCAGCAGTCCGAGGGGGAGCAGCACTGAAGCTTTCTTT	CASSPRGSSTEAFF
TRBV3-1	-	few	TRBJ2-7	TGTGCCAGCAGCCCATGGGGCTATGCCTACGAGCAGTACTTC	CASSPWGYAYEQYF
TRBV5-6	-	-	TRBJ2-1	TGTGCCAGCAGCCCGGGGGTACGACCCTACAATGAGCAGTTCTTC	CASSPGVRPYNEQFF
TRBV5-1	-	few	TRBJ2-2	TGCGCCAGCAGCGTCGGGTGGACCGGGGAGCTGTTTTTT	CASSVGWTGELFF
TRBV20-1	-	few	TRBJ1-3	TGCAGTGCTTCAAATTTCGGGACAAACGGAAACACCATATATTTT	CSASNFGTNGNTIYF
TRBV14	TRBD2	few	TRBJ2-7	TGTGCCAGCAGCCAAGTGGGACTCCGGGGGGACTACGAGCAGTACTTC	CASSQVGLRGDYEQYF
TRBV5-1	TRBD1	-	TRBJ1-2	TGCGCCAGCAGCAGAACAGGGGACTATGGCTACACCTTC	CASSRTGDYGYTF
TRBV12-3/TRBV12-4	TRBD1	-	TRBJ2-7	TGTGCCAGCAGTAAGACAGGGATCTACGAGCAGTACTTC	CASSKTGIYEQYF
TRBV20-1	-	many	TRBJ2-1	TGCAGTGCCGCCCAGAACTCACAAAATGAGCAGTTCTTC	CSAAQNSQNEQFF